This TCR beta chain was retrieved from a study of shared clonotypes between healthy human individuals. Germline CDR1 is SEHNR and CDR2 is FQNEAQ (reference sequence). The CDR3 spans 16 residues. V lost 5 bases to trimming and J lost 10 bases; unmatched junction nucleotides: 15. In the naive CD8 group, cells lacked CD45RO and were positively selected for CCR7, so terminally differentiated effector memory CD45RA+ cells were left out. This table comes from immunoSEQ multiplex PCR, and its TCRdb copy is limited to in-frame clones, with some not included. The sample contains 650,000 to 800,000 clones, just over 90% of which appear only once. Of note for this clone: Its antigen is not identified.

General study findings and limits: In a few donors, around 5% of naive CD4 clonotypes appeared in common.

The chain uses TRBV7-9 and TRBJ2-1, with 9 bases identical to TRBD1. The specimen was naive CD8+ T cells sorted from blood. The sequence was collected from a man aged 25 to 40 in good health. The CDR3 DNA is TGTGCCAGCAGCCCGGGTCCGGGACAGGGTTCAATCGAGCAGTTCTTC. Encoded protein: CASSPGPGQGSIEQFF.